The 18 T cell receptor beta chains reported below all come from one sample, sequenced in a study of T cells after posttransplantation cyclophosphamide. Some clones are missing from TCRdb's copy, which holds only in-frame ones; the method was immunoSEQ multiplex PCR. Here the sample spans 30,000 or so clones, about 90% being singletons. The sample was PBMCs. All receptors derive from a woman aged 40 to 50 with a blood cancer, CMV-positive, and with a related stem cell donor.

This chain joins TRBV27 and TRBJ1-5; D unclear. Deletions cut 5 bases from V and 6 bases from J, with 11 bases between. Per the germline V gene, CDR1 is MNHEY and CDR2 is SMNVEV (reference sequence). The CDR3 extends over 13 amino acids. DNA for the CDR3: TGTGCCAGCAGTGGACTGGGGAGTCAGCCCCAGCATTTT. Its translation: CASSGLGSQPQHF.

CDR3 nucleotide sequence: TGCGCCAGCAGTCCCGGGACAGGGGGCCCCGGGGAGCTGTTTTTT. Amino acid sequence: CASSPGTGGPGELFF. This chain connects TRBV10-1 to TRBJ2-2; TRBD1 aligns across 12 bases. Germline CDR1 WNHNN, CDR2 SYGVQD (reference sequence). This CDR3 spans 15 amino acids. V dropped 5 bases and J dropped 6; count of bases not matched to a gene: 4.

This chain uses TRBV5-1 with TRBJ1-2; TRBD1 matches 8 bases. CDR3 length: 13 amino acids. After removal of 8 bases from V and 7 bases from J, the junction contained 10 bases not matched to a gene. Per germline, CDR1 SGHRS and CDR2 YFSETQ. This chain's CDR3 is CASTLDRVGGYTF. CDR3 nucleotide sequence: TGCGCCAGTACATTGGACAGGGTGGGTGGCTACACCTTC.

This chain joins TRBV27 and TRBJ1-5, with D possibly being TRBD1 (5 bases). The CDR3 runs to 13 residues. Trimming took 6 bases from V and 2 from J, leaving 8 bases between them. Germline assignment: CDR1 MNHEY and CDR2 SMNVEV (reference sequence). CDR3 sequence reads: CASRGLGNQPQHF. The CDR3 DNA reads TGTGCCAGCAGGGGGCTTGGCAATCAGCCCCAGCATTTT.

V gene TRBV20-1 combines with J gene TRBJ2-7; D is undetermined. CDR3 size: 11 residues. V dropped 2 bases and J dropped 0 bases, with 2 bases sitting between them. Germline CDR1 and CDR2: DFQATT and SNEGSKA (reference sequence). CDR3 coding DNA: TGCAGTGCTAGACTCTCCTACGAGCAGTACTTC. Translated, it gives CSARLSYEQYF.

The chain combines TRBV7-2 with TRBJ2-7, with 9 bases matching TRBD2. CDR1 is SGHTA and CDR2 is FQGNSA in the germline V gene. The CDR3 is made up of 16 amino acids. J lost 6 bases, V lost 1 base, and 10 bases had no gene match. The CDR3 region is CASSLVGTSRYGEQYF. DNA of the CDR3: TGTGCCAGCAGCTTAGTTGGGACTAGCCGGTATGGCGAGCAGTACTTC.

This chain links TRBV4-1 with TRBJ2-3, with no clear D. The CDR3 has 12 residues. V was trimmed by 4 bases and J by 5 bases, leaving 7 bases between them. Germline CDR1 and CDR2: MGHRA and YSYEKL. The CDR3 DNA reads TGCGCCAGCAGCCCGGTTGGAGATACGCAGTATTTT. Translation gives CASSPVGDTQYF.

V gene TRBV2 combines with J gene TRBJ1-5, with a possible D match to TRBD1 (5 bases). This CDR3 has 14 amino acids. Germline values: CDR1 SNHLY, CDR2 FYNNEI. V was pared by 8 bases and J by 3 bases, with 14 bases between. CDR3 protein: CASQMGGDNQPQHF. DNA of the CDR3: TGTGCCAGCCAGATGGGAGGGGACAATCAGCCCCAGCATTTT.

V is TRBV5-4 and J is TRBJ1-6, with 9 bases aligning to TRBD1. The germline V gene has CDR1 SGHNT and CDR2 YYREEE (reference sequence). The CDR3 contains 17 residues. With 4 bases clipped from V and 5 bases from J, the junction kept 10 bases outside the gene matches. This chain's CDR3 is CASSDSTGGRNNSPLHF. As DNA, the CDR3 is TGTGCCAGCAGCGATTCCACAGGGGGCAGAAATAATTCACCCCTCCACTTT. The entire variable domain, with the rest obtained from reference TRBV5-4 and TRBJ1-6, is as follows: ETGVTQSPTHLIKTRGQQVTLRCSSQSGHNTVSWYQQALGQGPQFIFQYYREEENGRGNFPPRFSGLQFPNYSSELNVNALELDDSALYLCASSDSTGGRNNSPLHFGNGTRLTVT.

This clone was seen a few times. The chain links TRBV19 to TRBJ1-1; D not certain. V dropped 4 bases and J dropped 4 bases, with 10 bases sitting between them. The CDR3 length is 13 residues. The germline CDR1 and CDR2 sequences are LNHDA and SQIVND (reference sequence). DNA of the CDR3: TGTGCCAGTAGTACGCACGGGAGCACTGAAGCTTTCTTT. This gives the protein CASSTHGSTEAFF.

This chain joins TRBV4-2 and TRBJ2-3, with D hard to call. The CDR3 is 16 residues long. Trimming removed 3 bases from V and 0 bases from J, with 13 bases in between. Germline V lookup: CDR1 LGHNA, CDR2 YNFKEQ. The chain's CDR3 is CASSHPSMTSTDTQYF. The CDR3 nucleotides read TGTGCCAGCAGCCACCCCAGTATGACTAGCACAGATACGCAGTATTTT.

Concerning this clone itself: At one boundary the junction diverges from the germline segment, which might be a read error. In DNA form, the CDR3 reads TGTGCCAGTAGTATAATCCCGCGGGAAAAACTGTCTTTT. Its protein product is CASSIIPREKLSF. The chain has TRBV19 and TRBJ1-4, with D unclear. CDR1 is LNHDA, CDR2 SQIVND, per germline (reference sequence). This CDR3 contains 13 residues. The full variable domain, its missing parts supplied by reference TRBV19 and TRBJ1-4, is DGGITQSPKYLFRKEGQNVTLSCEQNLNHDAMYWYRQDPGQGLRLIYYSQIVNDFQKGDIAEGYSVSREKKESFPLTVTSAQKNPTAFYLCASSIIPREKLSFGSGTQLSVL.

The rearrangement joins TRBV6-5 to TRBJ2-7, with 10 bases lining up with TRBD2. This CDR3 is built from 16 residues. With 4 bases clipped from V and 0 bases from J, the junction kept 6 bases outside the gene matches. In germline, CDR1 is MNHEY, CDR2 SVGAGI. In DNA, the CDR3 is TGTGCCAGCAGTTTTAGCGGGGGGACCCGCTCCTACGAGCAGTACTTC. It specifies CASSFSGGTRSYEQYF.

The count of this clone is one. The chain uses TRBV7-3 and TRBJ2-6; 7 bases line up with TRBD1. V gave up 5 bases and J gave up 3 bases; unmatched junction bases: 4. The CDR3 has 15 residues. The germline CDR1 and CDR2 sequences are SGHTA and FQGTGA. In DNA, the CDR3 is TGTGCCAGCAGCAAAACAGGGGATGGGGCCAACGTCCTGACTTTC. Amino acids: CASSKTGDGANVLTF.

J is TRBJ2-3 and V is TRBV7-9, with 11 bases fitting TRBD2. Trimming took 5 bases from V and 0 from J; bases not matched to a gene: 4. Germline assignment: CDR1 SEHNR and CDR2 FQNEAQ (reference sequence). This CDR3 comprises 16 residues. The chain's CDR3 is CASSTGLAVSTDTQYF. DNA of the CDR3: TGTGCCAGCAGCACGGGACTAGCGGTTAGCACAGATACGCAGTATTTT. Supplemented by reference TRBV7-9 and TRBJ2-3, the full variable domain reads DTGVSQNPRHKITKRGQNVTFRCDPISEHNRLYWYRQTLGQGPEFLTYFQNEAQLEKSRLLSDRFSAERPKGSFSTLEIQRTEQGDSAMYLCASSTGLAVSTDTQYFGPGTRLTVL.

The genes are TRBV14 and TRBJ1-2, with D possibly being TRBD1 (6 bases). The CDR3 contains 16 residues. In germline, CDR1 is SGHDN, CDR2 FVKESK. V dropped 3 bases and J dropped 4 bases, with 18 bases sitting between them. The DNA of the CDR3 is TGTGCCAGCAGCCACGACCTCGGAACAGGGACCTATGGCTACACCTTC. Translated, it gives CASSHDLGTGTYGYTF.

The rearrangement uses TRBV27 and TRBJ1-2; the D gene is possibly TRBD1 (5 bases). The V end lost 2 bases, the J end lost 7 bases, and 11 bases lay between the germline ends. The CDR3 covers 13 residues. Germline V gene sequence: CDR1 MNHEY, CDR2 SMNVEV (reference sequence). CDR3 sequence reads: CASSLTRESGYTF. CDR3 sequence (DNA): TGTGCCAGCAGTTTAACCAGGGAATCTGGCTACACCTTC.

The V call is TRBV2, the J call TRBJ2-7, with 7 bases fitting TRBD1. Looked up from germline, CDR1 is SNHLY and CDR2 is FYNNEI. CDR3 length: 13 amino acids. V lost 6 bases, J lost 5 bases, and 7 bases stayed unmatched. The DNA for the CDR3 is TGTGCCAGCAGGCCCGACAGGGCGGACGAGCAGTACTTC. It is translated as CASRPDRADEQYF.